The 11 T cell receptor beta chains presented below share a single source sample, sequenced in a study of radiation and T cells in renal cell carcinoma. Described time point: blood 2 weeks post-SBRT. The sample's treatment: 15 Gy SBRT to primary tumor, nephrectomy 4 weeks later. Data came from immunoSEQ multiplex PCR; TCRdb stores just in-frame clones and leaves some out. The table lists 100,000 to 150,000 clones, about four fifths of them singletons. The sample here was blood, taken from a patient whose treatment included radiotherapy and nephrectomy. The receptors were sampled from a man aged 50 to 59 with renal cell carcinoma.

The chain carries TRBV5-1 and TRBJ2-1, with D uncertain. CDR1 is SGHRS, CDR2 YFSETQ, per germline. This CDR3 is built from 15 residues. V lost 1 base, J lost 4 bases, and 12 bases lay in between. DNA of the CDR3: TGCGCCAGCAGCTTGACCGGGTTGGTGTACAATGAGCAGTTCTTC. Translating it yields CASSLTGLVYNEQFF.

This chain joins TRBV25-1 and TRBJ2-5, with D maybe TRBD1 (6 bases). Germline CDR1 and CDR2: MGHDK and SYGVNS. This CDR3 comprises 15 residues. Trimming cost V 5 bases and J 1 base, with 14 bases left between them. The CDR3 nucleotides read TGTGCCAGCAGTCCTTGGACAGACGTCCAAGAGACCCAGTACTTC. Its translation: CASSPWTDVQETQYF.

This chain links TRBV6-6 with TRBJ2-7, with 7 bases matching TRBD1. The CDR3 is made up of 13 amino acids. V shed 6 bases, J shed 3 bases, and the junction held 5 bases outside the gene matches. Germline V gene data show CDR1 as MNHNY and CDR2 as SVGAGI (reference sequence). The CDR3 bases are TGTGCCAGCAGCACGACAGGGTACTACGAGCAGTACTTC. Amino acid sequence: CASSTTGYYEQYF.

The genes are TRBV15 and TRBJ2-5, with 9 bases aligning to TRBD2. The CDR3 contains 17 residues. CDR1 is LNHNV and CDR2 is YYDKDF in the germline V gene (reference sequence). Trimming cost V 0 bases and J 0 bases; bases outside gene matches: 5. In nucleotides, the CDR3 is TGTGCCACCAGCAGAGATCGGCTAGCGGGATACCAAGAGACCCAGTACTTC. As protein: CATSRDRLAGYQETQYF.

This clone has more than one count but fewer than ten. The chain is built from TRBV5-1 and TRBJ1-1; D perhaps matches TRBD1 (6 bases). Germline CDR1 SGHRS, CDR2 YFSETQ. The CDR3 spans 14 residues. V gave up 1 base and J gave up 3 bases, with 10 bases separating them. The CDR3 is CASSLTGRDTEAFF. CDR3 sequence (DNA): TGCGCCAGCAGCTTGACAGGGAGGGACACTGAAGCTTTCTTT.

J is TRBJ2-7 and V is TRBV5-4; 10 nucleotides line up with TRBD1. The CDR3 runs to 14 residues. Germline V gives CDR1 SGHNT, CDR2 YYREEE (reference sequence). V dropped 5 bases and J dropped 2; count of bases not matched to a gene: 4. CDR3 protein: CASSRTGGAYEQYF. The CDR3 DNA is TGTGCCAGCAGTCGGACAGGGGGGGCCTACGAGCAGTACTTC.

The CDR3 nucleotides are TGCGCCAGCAGCTTGGAGGGACACTTAAACTATGGCTACACCTTC. As protein: CASSLEGHLNYGYTF. The rearrangement uses TRBV5-1 and TRBJ1-2, with D perhaps matching TRBD1 (6 bases). Germline values: CDR1 SGHRS, CDR2 YFSETQ. The CDR3 sequence is 15 residues long. Trimming pared 0 bases from V and 2 bases from J, leaving 11 bases between.

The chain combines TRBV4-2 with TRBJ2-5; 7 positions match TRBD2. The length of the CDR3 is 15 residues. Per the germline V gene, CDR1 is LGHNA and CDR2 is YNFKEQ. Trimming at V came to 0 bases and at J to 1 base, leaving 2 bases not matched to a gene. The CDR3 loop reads CASSQDGGGQETQYF. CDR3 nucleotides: TGTGCCAGCAGCCAAGATGGCGGGGGCCAAGAGACCCAGTACTTC.

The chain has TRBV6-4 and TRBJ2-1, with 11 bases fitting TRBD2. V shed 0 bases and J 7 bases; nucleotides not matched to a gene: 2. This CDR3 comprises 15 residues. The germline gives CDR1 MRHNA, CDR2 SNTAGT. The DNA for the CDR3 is TGTGCCAGCAGTGACTCGAGACTAGCGGGGAATGAGCAGTTCTTC. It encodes CASSDSRLAGNEQFF.

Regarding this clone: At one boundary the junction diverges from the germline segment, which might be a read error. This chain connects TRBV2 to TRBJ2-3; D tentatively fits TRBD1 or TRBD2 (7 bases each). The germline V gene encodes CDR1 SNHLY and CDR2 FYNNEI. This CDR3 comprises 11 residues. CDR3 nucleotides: TGTGCCAGCAGGTTACAGGGGAGGGTGGGTTTT. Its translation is CASRLQGRVGF.

For the CDR3, the DNA is TGCAGCGTTGCCTCAAACACAGGGCCTCACAATGAGCAGTTCTTC. Its translation is CSVASNTGPHNEQFF. This sequence joins TRBV29-1 and TRBJ2-1; tentatively, D is TRBD1 (6 bases). CDR1 and CDR2 from the germline V gene are SQVTM and ANQGSEA. The CDR3 length is 15 residues. The V end lost 4 bases, the J end lost 5 bases, and 18 bases lay between the germline ends.